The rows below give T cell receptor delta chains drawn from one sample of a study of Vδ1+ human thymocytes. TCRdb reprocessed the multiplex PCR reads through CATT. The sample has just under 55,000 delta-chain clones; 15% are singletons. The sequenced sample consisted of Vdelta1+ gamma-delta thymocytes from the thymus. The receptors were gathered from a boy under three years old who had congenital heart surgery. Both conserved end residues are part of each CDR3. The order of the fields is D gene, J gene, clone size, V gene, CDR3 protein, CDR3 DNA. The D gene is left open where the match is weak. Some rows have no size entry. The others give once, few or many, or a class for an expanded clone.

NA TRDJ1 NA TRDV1 CALGVASFLRSAGDTTDKLIF TGTGCTCTTGGGGTCGCCTCCTTCCTACGTAGTGCGGGGGATACCACCGATAAACTCATCTTT
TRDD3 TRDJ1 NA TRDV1 CALGKGRGYAYTDKLIF TGTGCTCTTGGCAAAGGGAGGGGATACGCGTACACCGATAAACTCATCTTT
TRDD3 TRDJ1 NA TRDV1 CALGARYPLVGDGYTDKLIF TGTGCTCTTGGGGCCCGCTACCCCCTGGTGGGGGATGGATACACCGATAAACTCATCTTT
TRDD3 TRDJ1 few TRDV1 CALGALFQKPRYWGIRADKLIF TGTGCTCTTGGGGCCCTTTTCCAAAAACCCCGATACTGGGGGATACGCGCCGATAAACTCATCTTT
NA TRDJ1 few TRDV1 CALGELRWVYTDKLIF TGTGCTCTTGGGGAACTTCGGTGGGTCTACACCGATAAACTCATCTTT
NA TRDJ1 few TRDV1 CALGELPGTAPKNGYTDKLIF TGTGCTCTTGGGGAACTCCCCGGGACCGCACCAAAAAATGGCTACACCGATAAACTCATCTTT
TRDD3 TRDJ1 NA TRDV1 CALGEPPRWGYARRTDKLIF TGTGCTCTTGGGGAACCGCCTCGGTGGGGATACGCAAGGCGCACCGATAAACTCATCTTT
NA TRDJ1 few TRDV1 CALGVRRRALIRADKLIF TGTGCTCTTGGGGTTCGGAGAAGGGCGCTTATACGCGCCGATAAACTCATCTTT
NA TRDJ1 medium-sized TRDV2 CARGVRKGYTDKLIF TGTGCCCGTGGGGTACGTAAGGGGTACACCGATAAACTCATCTTT
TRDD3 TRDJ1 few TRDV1 CALGELAGVWGIKLIF TGTGCTCTTGGGGAACTAGCTGGTGTCTGGGGGATAAAACTCATCTTT
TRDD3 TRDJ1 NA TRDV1 CALGEGIRSPYWGIRRAYTDKLIF TGTGCTCTTGGAGAAGGAATCCGATCCCCATACTGGGGGATACGACGGGCTTACACCGATAAACTCATCTTT
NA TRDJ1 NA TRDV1 CALGEPPYLEWGLYTDKLIF TGTGCTCTTGGGGAGCCCCCCTACTTGGAATGGGGGCTATACACCGATAAACTCATCTTT
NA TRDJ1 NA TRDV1 CALGEHRGRFRGWVVTDKLIF TGTGCTCTTGGGGAACATAGAGGACGATTCAGGGGCTGGGTCGTTACCGATAAACTCATCTTT
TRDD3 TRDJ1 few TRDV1 CALGGLRGGIQGKLIF TGTGCTCTTGGGGGTCTAAGAGGGGGGATACAAGGTAAACTCATCTTT
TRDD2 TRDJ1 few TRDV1 CALGWCFLRRPPHYTDKLIF TGTGCTCTTGGGTGGTGCTTCCTACGTCGCCCGCCTCATTACACCGATAAACTCATCTTT
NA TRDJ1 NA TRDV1 CALGDRRPSPIVGHPNKLIF TGTGCTCTTGGGGACCGAAGGCCTTCCCCTATCGTGGGCCACCCTAATAAACTCATCTTT
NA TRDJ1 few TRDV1 CALGDVLPPRSKLIF TGTGCTCTTGGGGACGTACTTCCTCCCAGGTCTAAACTCATCTTT
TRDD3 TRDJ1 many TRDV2 CACDASPSWGIGKLIF TGTGCCTGTGACGCCTCGCCCAGCTGGGGGATAGGTAAACTCATCTTT
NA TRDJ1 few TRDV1 CALGDPSYRNVGGYAWTTDKLIF TGTGCTCTTGGGGACCCTTCCTACCGTAATGTAGGGGGATACGCGTGGACCACCGATAAACTCATCTTT
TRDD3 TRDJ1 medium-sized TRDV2 CACAEFTGGHKLIF TGTGCCTGTGCCGAATTTACTGGGGGACATAAACTCATCTTT
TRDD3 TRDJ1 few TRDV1 CALGEHLLVLGDTYTDKLIF TGTGCTCTTGGGGAACACCTCCTTGTACTGGGGGATACGTACACCGATAAACTCATCTTT
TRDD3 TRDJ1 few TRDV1 CALGELGCTGGFGDKLIF TGTGCTCTTGGGGAACTAGGTTGTACTGGGGGATTCGGCGATAAACTCATCTTT